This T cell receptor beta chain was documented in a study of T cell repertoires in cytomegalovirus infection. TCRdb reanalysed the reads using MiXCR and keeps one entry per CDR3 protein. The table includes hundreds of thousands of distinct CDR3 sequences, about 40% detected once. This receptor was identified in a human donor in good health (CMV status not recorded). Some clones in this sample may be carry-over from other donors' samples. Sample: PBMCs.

The CDR3 coding sequence is TGCAGTGCTAGAGATAGGTGGGCGGAGTACCAAGAGACCCAGTACTTC. As protein: CSARDRWAEYQETQYF. This chain joins TRBV20-1 and TRBJ2-5, with D hard to call. The germline V gene encodes CDR1 DFQATT and CDR2 SNEGSKA (reference sequence). The ends were cut back, 0 bases at V and 0 bases at J, with 14 bases in the middle. The CDR3 totals 16 residues.